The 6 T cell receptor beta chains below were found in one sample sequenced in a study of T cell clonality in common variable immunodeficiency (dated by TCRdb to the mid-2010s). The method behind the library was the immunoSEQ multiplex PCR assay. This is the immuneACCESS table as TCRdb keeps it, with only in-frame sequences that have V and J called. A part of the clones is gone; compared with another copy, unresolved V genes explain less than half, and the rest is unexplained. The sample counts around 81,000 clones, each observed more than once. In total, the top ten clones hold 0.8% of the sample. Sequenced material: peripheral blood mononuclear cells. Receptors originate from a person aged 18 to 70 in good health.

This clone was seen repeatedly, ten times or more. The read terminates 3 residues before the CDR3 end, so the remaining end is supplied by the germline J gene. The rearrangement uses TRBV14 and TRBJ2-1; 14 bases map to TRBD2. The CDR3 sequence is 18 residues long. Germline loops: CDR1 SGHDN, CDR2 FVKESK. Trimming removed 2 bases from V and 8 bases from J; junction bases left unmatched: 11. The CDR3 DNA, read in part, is TGTGCCAGCAGCCAACTGACGACTAGCGGGAGGGCCCAGGATGAG. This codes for CASSQLTTSGRAQDE. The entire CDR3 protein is CASSQLTTSGRAQDEQFF.

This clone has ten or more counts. The CDR3 spells CSATGQGAIADEQFF. The part of the CDR3 DNA that was read is TGCAGTGCTACAGGACAGGGGGCGATTGCTGATGAG. The chain carries TRBV20-1 and TRBJ2-1; TRBD1 matches 11 bases. From the germline J gene comes the end of the CDR3, since the read stops 3 residues before it. With V trimmed by 4 bases and J by 8 bases, 10 bases remained unmatched. The CDR3 totals 15 residues. Germline CDR1 reads DFQATT; CDR2 reads SNEGSKA (reference sequence).

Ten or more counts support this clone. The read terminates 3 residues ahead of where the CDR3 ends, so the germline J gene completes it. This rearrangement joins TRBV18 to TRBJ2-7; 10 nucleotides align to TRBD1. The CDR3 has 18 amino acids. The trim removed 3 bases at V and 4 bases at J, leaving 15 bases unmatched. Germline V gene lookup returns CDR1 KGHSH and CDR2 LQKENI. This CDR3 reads CASSPNLNLGQGLYEQYF. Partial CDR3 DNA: TGTGCCAGCTCACCCAATTTAAATCTGGGACAGGGGTTGTACGAG.

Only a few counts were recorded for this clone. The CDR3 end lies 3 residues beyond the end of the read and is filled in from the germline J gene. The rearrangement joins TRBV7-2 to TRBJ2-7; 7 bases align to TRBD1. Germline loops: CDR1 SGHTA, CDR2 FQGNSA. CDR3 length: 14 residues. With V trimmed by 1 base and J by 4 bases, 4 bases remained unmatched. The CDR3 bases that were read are TGTGCCAGCAGCTTAGAACCCAGGGGGTACGAG. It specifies CASSLEPRGYE. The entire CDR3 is CASSLEPRGYEQYF.

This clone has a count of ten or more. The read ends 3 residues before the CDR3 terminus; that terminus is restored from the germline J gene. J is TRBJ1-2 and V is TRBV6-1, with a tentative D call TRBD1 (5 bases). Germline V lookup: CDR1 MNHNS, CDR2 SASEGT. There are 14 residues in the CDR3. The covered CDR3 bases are TGTGCCAGCAGTGAAGCGCGAGACAGACCAAGG. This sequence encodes CASSEARDRPR. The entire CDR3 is CASSEARDRPRYTF.

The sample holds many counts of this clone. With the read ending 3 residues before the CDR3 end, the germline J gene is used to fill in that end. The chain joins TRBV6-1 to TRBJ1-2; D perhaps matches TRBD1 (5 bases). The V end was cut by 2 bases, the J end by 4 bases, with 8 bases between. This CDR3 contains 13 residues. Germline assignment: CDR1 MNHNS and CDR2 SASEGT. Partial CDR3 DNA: TGTGCCAGCAGTGAACAGGGTCCCTATGGC. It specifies CASSEQGPYG. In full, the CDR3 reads CASSEQGPYGYTF.